This TCR beta chain derives from a study of T-cell memory formation after mild COVID-19. In the case of this clonotype: The antigen is unknown.

Points from the study as a whole: Detection of some responders pre-infection suggested pre-existing cross-reactive memory T cells participated. Clones shrinking between day 15 and 85 showed a balanced CD4/CD8 split, and those that grew later tilted toward CD4+.

The CDR3 covers 15 residues. Germline CDR1 reads SEHNR; CDR2 reads FQNEAQ (reference sequence). Germline trimming cut 1 base from V and 4 bases from J; bases unmatched to any gene: 1. Using constant-segment primers, 5'RACE produced TCR alpha and TCR beta cDNA libraries carrying sample barcodes and UMIs. TCRdb analysed the 5' RACE reads with MiXCR anew, one entry per CDR3 protein. The table has 280,000 or so distinct CDR3 sequences, approximately 19% seen once; the top ten hold 23%. The sequence came from a man between 18 and 35 years old who had mild COVID-19 (a few samples of this study predate the infection). Cell type and time point are not known. What was sequenced was PBMCs or a T cell subset sorted from them (not recorded which). The chain carries TRBV7-9 and TRBJ2-3; 11 bases map to TRBD2. The CDR3 protein is CASSLVTSGADTQYF. CDR3 DNA: TGTGCCAGCAGCTTAGTGACTAGCGGGGCAGATACGCAGTATTTT.